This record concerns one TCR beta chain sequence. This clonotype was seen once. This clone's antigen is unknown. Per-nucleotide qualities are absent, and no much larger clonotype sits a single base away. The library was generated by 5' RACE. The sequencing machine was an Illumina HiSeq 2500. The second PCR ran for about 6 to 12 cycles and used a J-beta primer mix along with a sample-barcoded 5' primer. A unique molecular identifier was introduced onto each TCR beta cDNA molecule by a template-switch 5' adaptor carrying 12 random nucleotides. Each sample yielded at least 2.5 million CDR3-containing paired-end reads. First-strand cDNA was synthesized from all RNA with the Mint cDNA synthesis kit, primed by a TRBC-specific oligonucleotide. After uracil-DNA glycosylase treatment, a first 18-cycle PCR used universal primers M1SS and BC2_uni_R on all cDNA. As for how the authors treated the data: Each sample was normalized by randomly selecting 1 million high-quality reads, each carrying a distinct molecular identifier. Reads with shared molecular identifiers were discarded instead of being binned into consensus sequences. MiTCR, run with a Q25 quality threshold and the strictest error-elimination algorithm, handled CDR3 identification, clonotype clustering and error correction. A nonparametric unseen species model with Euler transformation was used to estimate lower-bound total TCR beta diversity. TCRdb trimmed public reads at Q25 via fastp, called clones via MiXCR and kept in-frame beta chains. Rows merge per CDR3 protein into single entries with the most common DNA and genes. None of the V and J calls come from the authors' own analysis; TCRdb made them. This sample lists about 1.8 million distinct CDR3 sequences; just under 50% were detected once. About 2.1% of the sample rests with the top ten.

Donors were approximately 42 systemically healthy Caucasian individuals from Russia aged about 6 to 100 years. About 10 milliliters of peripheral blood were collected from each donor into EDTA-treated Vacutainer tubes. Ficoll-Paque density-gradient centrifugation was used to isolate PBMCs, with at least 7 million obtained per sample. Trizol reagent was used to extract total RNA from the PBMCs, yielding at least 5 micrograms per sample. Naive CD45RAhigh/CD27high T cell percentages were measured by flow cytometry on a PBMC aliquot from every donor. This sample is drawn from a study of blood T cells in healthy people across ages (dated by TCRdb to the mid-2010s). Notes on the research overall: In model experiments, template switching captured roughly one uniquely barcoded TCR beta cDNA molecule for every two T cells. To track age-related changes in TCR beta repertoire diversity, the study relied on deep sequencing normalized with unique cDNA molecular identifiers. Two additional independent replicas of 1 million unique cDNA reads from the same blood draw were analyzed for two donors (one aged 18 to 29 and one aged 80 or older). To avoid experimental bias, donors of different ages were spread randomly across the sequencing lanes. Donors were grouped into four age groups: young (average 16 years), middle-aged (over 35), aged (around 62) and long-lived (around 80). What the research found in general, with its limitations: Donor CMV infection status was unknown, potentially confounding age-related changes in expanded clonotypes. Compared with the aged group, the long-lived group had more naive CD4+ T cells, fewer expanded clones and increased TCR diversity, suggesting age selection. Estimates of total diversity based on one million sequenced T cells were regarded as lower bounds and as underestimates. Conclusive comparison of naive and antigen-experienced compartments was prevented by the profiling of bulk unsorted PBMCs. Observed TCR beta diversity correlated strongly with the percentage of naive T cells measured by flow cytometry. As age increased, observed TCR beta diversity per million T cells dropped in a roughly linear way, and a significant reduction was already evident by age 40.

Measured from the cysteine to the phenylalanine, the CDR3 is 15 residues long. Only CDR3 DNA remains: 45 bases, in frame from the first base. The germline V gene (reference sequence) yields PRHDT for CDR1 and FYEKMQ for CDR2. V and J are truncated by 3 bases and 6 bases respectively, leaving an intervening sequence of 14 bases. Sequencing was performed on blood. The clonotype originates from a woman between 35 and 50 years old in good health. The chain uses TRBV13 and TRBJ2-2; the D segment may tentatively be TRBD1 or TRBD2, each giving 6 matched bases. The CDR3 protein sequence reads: CASSFPTGRSGELFF. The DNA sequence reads TGTGCCAGCAGCTTCCCCACAGGGAGGTCCGGGGAGCTGTTTTTT.